The present entry profiles one TCR beta chain with its context. Its antigen is still unknown. CDR3 length: 15 amino acids. After removal of 4 bases from V and 4 bases from J, the junction contained 6 bases not matched to a gene. The germline gives CDR1 SGHTA, CDR2 FQGNSA. This sample stems from a study of T cell responses to AZD1222 COVID-19 vaccine. Overall study findings and caveats: Donors, mostly white British, included more females; clonal diversity was possibly underestimated.

Data came from immunoSEQ multiplex PCR; TCRdb stores just in-frame clones and leaves some out. Of 120,000 to 150,000 clones in the sample, 88% were seen once. The chain has TRBV7-2 and TRBJ1-4; the match to TRBD1 covers 7 bases. Source: peripheral blood, taken on day 0 of AZD1222 vaccination. The receptor's source is an adult in good health. The CDR3 is CASSSPNRGNEKLFF. In DNA form, the CDR3 reads TGTGCCAGCAGCTCACCAAACAGGGGTAATGAAAAACTGTTTTTT.